This T cell receptor beta chain was recorded in a study of sequential checkpoint blockade in melanoma. Treatment defined: randomized to nivolumab then ipilimumab (arm A) or the reverse (arm B). The germline V and J ends were trimmed by 3 bases and 10 bases, with 13 bases remaining between them. The germline V gene encodes CDR1 LNHDA and CDR2 SQIVND (reference sequence). The CDR3 covers 13 residues. Clones were read by immunoSEQ multiplex PCR, and TCRdb kept only the in-frame ones, dropping some. The sample has under 25,000 clones, 73% seen once. The sample consisted of CD8+ T cells sorted from blood (inferred from file names), taken from a patient given nivolumab and ipilimumab in sequence. The TCR was taken from a human donor with melanoma. The V and J genes are TRBV19 and TRBJ2-1, with D perhaps matching TRBD1 (6 bases). The CDR3 nucleotides read TGTGCCAGTAGTATCTGGGGGCCTGGGGAGCAGTTCTTC. It translates to CASSIWGPGEQFF.